This paragraph covers one T cell receptor (beta chain) sequence. The antigen is not known. Both 60 Vbeta primers and 13 Jbeta primers went into the PCR. Using immunoSEQ multiplex PCR, the repertoire was profiled, and TCRdb retains in-frame clones only, with some absent. In total, the table holds 100,000 to 150,000 clones. The data derive from a study of cytomegalovirus exposure and HLA in healthy donors. This CDR3 is 15 amino acids long. Germline V lookup: CDR1 PRHDT, CDR2 FYEKMQ (reference sequence). V shed 5 bases and J shed 7 bases, with 20 bases lying between them. Overall study findings and caveats: Prior analysis indicated that the majority of TCR beta V segments exhibited productivity approximately 87% or approximately 30% of the time. Later analysis associated a missense DCLRE1C variant with TCR beta V- and J-gene trimming.

Sequencing used PBMCs. The source of this sequence is a man aged 18 to 30 in good health and CMV-seronegative. The chain has TRBV13 and TRBJ1-1; D is unresolved. CDR3 loop: CASSPERRRNVEAFF. The CDR3, as DNA: TGTGCCAGCAGCCCAGAACGCCGGAGAAATGTTGAAGCTTTCTTT.